The clone carrying this T cell receptor (beta chain) was seen more than once but under ten times. What it binds is unknown. The record originates from a study of tissue T cells after allogeneic stem cell transplantation. Whole-study findings and limits: Tissue-detected TCR repertoire was only partly captured by blood and spleen T cells. Shared clones across patients were few; motif clustering revealed tissue-specific shared signatures. Sampling depth was limited, and the cohort was small and clinically varied.

Trimming took 6 bases from V and 6 from J, leaving 8 bases between them. This CDR3 is built from 10 residues. The germline CDR1 and CDR2 sequences are DFQATT and SNEGSKA (reference sequence). Produced via immunoSEQ multiplex PCR; TCRdb's table is partial and in-frame only. The sample shows under 5,000 clones, approximately 64% of them seen only once. The sequence came from a male donor at least 60 years old with lung cancer. The chain has TRBV20-1 and TRBJ1-1; D is unresolved. Sequences were derived from left colon tissue, sampled at autopsy. The CDR3 nucleotides read TGCAGTGCCGGTCCCGCTGAAGCTTTCTTT. As protein: CSAGPAEAFF.